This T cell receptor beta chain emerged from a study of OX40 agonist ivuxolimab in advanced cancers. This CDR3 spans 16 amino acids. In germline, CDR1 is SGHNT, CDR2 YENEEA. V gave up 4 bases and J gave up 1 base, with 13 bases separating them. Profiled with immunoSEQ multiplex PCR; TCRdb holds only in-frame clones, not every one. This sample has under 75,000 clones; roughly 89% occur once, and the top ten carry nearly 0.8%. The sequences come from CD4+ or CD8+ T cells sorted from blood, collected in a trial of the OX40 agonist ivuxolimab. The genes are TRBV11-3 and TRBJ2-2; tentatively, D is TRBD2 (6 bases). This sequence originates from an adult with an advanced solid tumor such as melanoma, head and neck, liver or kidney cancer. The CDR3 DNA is TGTGCCAGCAGCTCCTCTGTGGGGGGGAACACCGGGGAGCTGTTTTTT. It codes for CASSSSVGGNTGELFF.